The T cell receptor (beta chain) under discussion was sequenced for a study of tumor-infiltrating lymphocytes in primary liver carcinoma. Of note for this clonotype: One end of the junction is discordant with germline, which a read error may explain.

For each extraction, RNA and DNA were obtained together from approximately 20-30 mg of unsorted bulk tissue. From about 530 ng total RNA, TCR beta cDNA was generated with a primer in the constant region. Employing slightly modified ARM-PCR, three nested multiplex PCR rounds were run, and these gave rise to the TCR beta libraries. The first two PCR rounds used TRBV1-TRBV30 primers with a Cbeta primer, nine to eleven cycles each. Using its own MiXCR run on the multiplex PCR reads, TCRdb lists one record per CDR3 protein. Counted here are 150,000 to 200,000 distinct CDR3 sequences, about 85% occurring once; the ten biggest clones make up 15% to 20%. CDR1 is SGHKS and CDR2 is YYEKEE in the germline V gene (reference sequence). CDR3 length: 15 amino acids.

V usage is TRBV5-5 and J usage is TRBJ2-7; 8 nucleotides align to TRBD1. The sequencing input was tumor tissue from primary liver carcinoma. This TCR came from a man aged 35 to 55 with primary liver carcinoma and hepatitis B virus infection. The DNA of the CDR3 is TGTGCCAGCAGCTTGTCCGCGACAGGGGACAACGAGCAGTGCTTC. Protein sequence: CASSLSATGDNEQCF.